This T cell receptor beta chain derives from a study of T cell changes during pregnancy in multiple sclerosis (dated 2019 in TCRdb). For the wider study: The study examined how the T cell repertoire changed over the course of pregnancy in women with multiple sclerosis.

The library was obtained by the immunoSEQ multiplex PCR assay. Drawn from immuneACCESS, this table holds only the in-frame rearrangements with V and J called that TCRdb kept. Clones are partly lost; checked studies trace under half to an unresolved V gene and leave the rest unexplained. The sample data list around 13,000 clones, and 85% to 90% of these were observed just once. Roughly an eighth of the sample belongs to the ten largest clones. Germline trimming: 2 bases from V, 6 bases from J; junction bases outside gene matches: 4. CDR1 and CDR2 were assigned from the germline V gene (reference sequence) as LNHNV and YYDKDF. Counted from cysteine to phenylalanine, this CDR3 has 15 amino acids. Only the CDR3 DNA stays, 45 bases, in frame from base 1. About this clone: The specificity of this receptor is unknown. There are no base qualities to consult, and no much larger clone falls within one base.

This specimen consisted of CD8+ T cells from peripheral blood mononuclear cells, obtained after pregnancy. The clonotype was recovered from a female donor in good health, enrolled as a control in a pregnancy study. The rearrangement joined TRBV15 to TRBJ2-1; TRBD2 lines up with 10 middle nucleotides. At the DNA level, the sequence is TGTGCCACCAGCAGATCTAGCGGGGGATTCAATGAGCAGTTCTTC. Its translation is CATSRSSGGFNEQFF.